The text below deals with one TCR beta chain. The CDR3 is 17 residues long. V was pared by 2 bases and J by 5 bases, with 19 bases between. Germline V lookup: CDR1 KGHDR, CDR2 SFDVKD. The assay was immunoSEQ multiplex PCR, and TCRdb's table has in-frame clones only and misses some. The sample lists fewer than 350,000 clones, 85% seen once, with 2% to 3% in the top ten. This entry is derived from a study of blood T cell repertoires in COVID-19. The sequence was collected from a woman aged 50 to 60 who had recovered from COVID-19. V and J are TRBV24-1 and TRBJ2-3; maybe TRBD2 (7 bases). The material sequenced was PBMCs or T cells enriched from blood (not recorded which). The CDR3 here is CATSDWGGRAGGDTQYF. The CDR3 DNA follows: TGTGCCACCAGTGATTGGGGGGGCAGGGCGGGCGGAGATACGCAGTATTTT.